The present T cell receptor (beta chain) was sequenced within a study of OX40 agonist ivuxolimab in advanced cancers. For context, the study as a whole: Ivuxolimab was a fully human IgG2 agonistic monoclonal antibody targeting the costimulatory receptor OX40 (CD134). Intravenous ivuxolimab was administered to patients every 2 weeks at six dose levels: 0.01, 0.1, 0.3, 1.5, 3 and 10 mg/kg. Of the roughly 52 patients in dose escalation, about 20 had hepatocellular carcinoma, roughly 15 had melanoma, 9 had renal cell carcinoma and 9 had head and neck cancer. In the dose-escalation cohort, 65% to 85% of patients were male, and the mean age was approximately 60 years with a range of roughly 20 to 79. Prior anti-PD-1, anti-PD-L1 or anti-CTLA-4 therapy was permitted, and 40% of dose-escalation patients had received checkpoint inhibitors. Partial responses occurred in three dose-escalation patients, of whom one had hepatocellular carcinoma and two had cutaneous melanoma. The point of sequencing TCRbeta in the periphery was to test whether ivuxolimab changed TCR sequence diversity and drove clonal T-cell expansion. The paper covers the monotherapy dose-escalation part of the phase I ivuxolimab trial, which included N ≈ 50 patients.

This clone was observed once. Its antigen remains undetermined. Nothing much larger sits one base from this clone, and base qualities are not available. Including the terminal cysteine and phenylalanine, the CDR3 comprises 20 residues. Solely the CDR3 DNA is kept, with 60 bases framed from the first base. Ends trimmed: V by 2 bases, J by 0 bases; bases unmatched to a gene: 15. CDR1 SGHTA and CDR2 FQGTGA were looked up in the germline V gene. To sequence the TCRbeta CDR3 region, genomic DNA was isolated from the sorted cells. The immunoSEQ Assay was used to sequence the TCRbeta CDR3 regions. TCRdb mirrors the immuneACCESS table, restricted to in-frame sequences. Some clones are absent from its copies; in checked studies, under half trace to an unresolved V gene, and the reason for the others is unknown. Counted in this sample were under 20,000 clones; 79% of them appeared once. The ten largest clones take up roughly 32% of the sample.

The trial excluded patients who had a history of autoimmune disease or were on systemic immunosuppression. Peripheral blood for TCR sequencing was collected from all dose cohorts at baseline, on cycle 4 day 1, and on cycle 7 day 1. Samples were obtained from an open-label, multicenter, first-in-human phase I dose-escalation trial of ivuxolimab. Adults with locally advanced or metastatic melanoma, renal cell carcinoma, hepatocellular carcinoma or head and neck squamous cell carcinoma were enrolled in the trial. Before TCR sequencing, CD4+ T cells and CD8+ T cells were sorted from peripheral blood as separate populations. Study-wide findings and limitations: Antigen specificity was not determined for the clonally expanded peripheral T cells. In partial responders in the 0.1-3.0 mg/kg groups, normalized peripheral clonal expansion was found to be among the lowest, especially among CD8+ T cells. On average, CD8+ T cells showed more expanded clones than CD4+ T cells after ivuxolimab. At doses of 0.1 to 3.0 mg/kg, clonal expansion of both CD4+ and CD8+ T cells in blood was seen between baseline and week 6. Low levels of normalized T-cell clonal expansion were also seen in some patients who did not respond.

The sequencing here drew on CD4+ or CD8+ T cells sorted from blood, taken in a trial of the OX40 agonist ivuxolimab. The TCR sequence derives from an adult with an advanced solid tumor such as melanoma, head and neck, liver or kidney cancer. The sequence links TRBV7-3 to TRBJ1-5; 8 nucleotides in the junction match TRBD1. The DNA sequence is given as TGTGCCAGCAGCTTAGTTACCAGGGGGCCATTGCCTTATAGCAATCAGCCCCAGCATTTT. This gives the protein CASSLVTRGPLPYSNQPQHF.